The sequence of this T cell receptor beta chain was determined in a study of cytomegalovirus exposure and HLA in healthy donors. General study points: Roughly even sequencing depth across donors was the assumption behind the presence/absence analyses.

Germline CDR1 SNHLY, CDR2 FYNNEI. Trimming stripped 5 bases from V and 0 bases from J, with 7 bases between. There are 13 residues in the CDR3. A multiplex PCR was run with 60 Vbeta primers and 13 Jbeta primers. Profiled with immunoSEQ multiplex PCR; TCRdb holds only in-frame clones, not every one. The table lists around 160,000 clones, 75% of them singletons. This clone was seen a single time. Its antigen is still unknown. The sequencing input was PBMCs. The receptor was derived from a male donor in good health and CMV-seronegative. The chain couples TRBV2 to TRBJ1-1; D is unresolved. The CDR3 DNA is TGTGCCAGCAGTCCCCAGATGAACACTGAAGCTTTCTTT. It yields the protein CASSPQMNTEAFF.